This TCR beta chain was sequenced during a study of blood T cell repertoires in COVID-19. Across the whole study: Acute and convalescent COVID-19 specimens originated in the United States, Italy and Spain. In each case, the material was cDNA or gDNA derived from T cells, B-cell-depleted T cells, or PBMCs.

This clone was seen only once. Original processing methods: Using reference gene primer amplification, nucleated cell counts were estimated. Clones were read by immunoSEQ multiplex PCR, and TCRdb kept only the in-frame ones, dropping some. V, J and clone size reflect that table, while D and trimming were determined from the DNA. The sample includes around 220,000 clones, about 88% of them seen just once. The CDR3 spans 16 residues. Per germline, CDR1 SGHVS and CDR2 FNYEAQ. J lost 7 bases, V lost 2 bases, and 5 bases had no gene match. The sample comprised peripheral blood. The source of this sequence is a woman in her thirties or forties who had recovered from COVID-19. The chain employs TRBV7-6 and TRBJ2-1, with 13 bases matching TRBD2. CDR3 sequence reads: CASSLTGTSGVNEQFF. Here the CDR3 DNA reads TGTGCCAGCAGCTTAACCGGGACTAGCGGGGTTAATGAGCAGTTCTTC.